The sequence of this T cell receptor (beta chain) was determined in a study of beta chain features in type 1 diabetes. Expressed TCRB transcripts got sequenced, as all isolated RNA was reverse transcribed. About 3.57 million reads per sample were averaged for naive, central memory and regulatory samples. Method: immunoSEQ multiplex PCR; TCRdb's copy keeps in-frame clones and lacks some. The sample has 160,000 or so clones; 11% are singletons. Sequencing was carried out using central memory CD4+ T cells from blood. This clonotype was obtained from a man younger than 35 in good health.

CDR3 sequence: CASSHLVGTGDTEAFF. As DNA, the CDR3 is TGTGCCAGCAGCCATCTAGTTGGGACAGGGGACACTGAAGCTTTCTTT. This rearrangement joins TRBV7-9 to TRBJ1-1; 10 bases are a match to TRBD1. The germline CDR1 and CDR2 sequences are SEHNR and FQNEAQ (reference sequence). The CDR3 extends over 16 amino acids. The J segment lost 3 bases and the V segment lost 5 bases, leaving 9 bases of the junction unmatched.